This record looks at one TCR beta chain sequence and its context. Generated by immunoSEQ multiplex PCR, the TCRdb table keeps only in-frame clones and is missing some. The data show 150,000 to 200,000 clones, with just over 85% seen just once and about 9.7% held by the top ten. The data were obtained in a study of blood T cell repertoires in COVID-19. Study as a whole: From the United States, Italy and Spain came samples of acute and convalescent COVID-19. PBMCs, B-cell-depleted T cells, or T cells were the source of the cDNA or gDNA that made up the material.

The CDR3 length is 14 residues. Germline V CDR1 and CDR2: MNHEY, SVGAGI. V dropped 6 bases and J dropped 2; count of bases not matched to a gene: 5. The origin of this receptor is a man over 45 with active or convalescent COVID-19. Material: peripheral blood. This chain joins TRBV6-5 and TRBJ1-1; the match to TRBD1 covers 8 bases. DNA of the CDR3: TGTGCCAGCAGGCAACAGGGGGGAAACACTGAAGCTTTCTTT. This encodes CASRQQGGNTEAFF.